Following are 27 T cell receptor beta chains from one sample sequenced in a study of CD8+ T cells in alopecia areata. Following RNA extraction, reverse transcription yielded cDNA that acted as the sequencing template. Here immunoSEQ multiplex PCR was the method, and the copy in TCRdb shows in-frame clones only, minus some. The top ten hold around 19% of the sample, which has over 30,000 clones, 60% to 85% seen once. The sequencing sample was made of NKG2D-low CD8+ T cells sorted from blood. The receptors come from a human donor with alopecia areata.

This chain joins TRBV15 and TRBJ1-1, with unresolved D. The CDR3 is 13 residues long. Germline CDR1 is LNHNV and CDR2 is YYDKDF (reference sequence). Trimming took 5 bases from V and 8 from J, leaving 15 bases between them. The CDR3 DNA sequence: TGTGCCACCAGCTTTTTTCTTTGGGGAGAAGCTTTCTTT. This translates into CATSFFLWGEAFF. The complete variable domain, with remaining parts taken from reference TRBV15 and TRBJ1-1, reads DAMVIQNPRYQVTQFGKPVTLSCSQTLNHNVMYWYQQKSSQAPKLLFHYYDKDFNNEADTPDNFQSRRPNTSFCFLDIRSPGLGDTAMYLCATSFFLWGEAFFGQGTRLTVV.

The chain combines TRBV5-1 with TRBJ2-2, with unresolved D. V shed 4 bases and J shed 6 bases, with 7 bases lying between them. Per germline, CDR1 SGHRS and CDR2 YFSETQ. The CDR3 has 12 residues. CDR3 protein: CASSPGSGELFF. The CDR3 DNA reads TGCGCCAGCAGCCCCGGGTCCGGGGAGCTGTTTTTT.

The CDR3 nucleotides are TGCGCCAGCAGCTTGTTCGGCGGACAGATGAAGTCCGAGCAGTACTTC. It is translated as CASSLFGGQMKSEQYF. This sequence joins TRBV5-1 and TRBJ2-7, with D possibly TRBD1 on 6 matching bases. CDR3 size: 16 residues. V dropped 1 base and J dropped 6 bases, with 20 bases sitting between them. From germline, CDR1 is SGHRS and CDR2 YFSETQ.

The gene calls are TRBV4-1 and TRBJ2-7, with no clear D. The germline CDR1 and CDR2 sequences are MGHRA and YSYEKL. V lost 3 bases to trimming and J lost 3 bases, with 12 bases between them. This CDR3 has 14 amino acids. Here the CDR3 reads CASSQATENYEQYF. CDR3 sequence (DNA): TGCGCCAGCAGCCAGGCTACAGAGAACTACGAGCAGTACTTC.

The chain combines TRBV28 with TRBJ2-7; D could derive from TRBD1 or TRBD2 (5 bases each). CDR1 is MDHEN and CDR2 is SYDVKM in the germline V gene. There are 13 residues in the CDR3. Trimming removed 5 bases from V and 6 bases from J, with 14 bases in between. CDR3 nucleotide sequence: TGTGCCAGCAGTCCCGGGACGTCGGGCGAGCAGTACTTC. This codes for CASSPGTSGEQYF.

Worth noting for this clone: The conserved final phenylalanine or tryptophan is absent from the CDR3, which likely points to a read error. Because the CDR3's place on the DNA is in doubt, the DNA is left out and the CDR3 is given as listed by TCRdb. This chain joins TRBV5-5 and TRBJ2-7; whether TRBD2, the table's D call, matches the DNA was not checked. The CDR3 comprises 8 residues, both ends counted. Germline V lookup: CDR1 SGHKS, CDR2 YYEKEE (reference sequence). CDR3 in amino acids: CASSLFPR.

The chain links TRBV5-4 to TRBJ2-5; 7 positions agree with TRBD1. Germline CDR1 reads SGHNT; CDR2 reads YYREEE (reference sequence). V lost 3 bases and J lost 5; bases outside the gene matches: 7. The CDR3 has 14 amino acids. DNA for the CDR3: TGTGCCAGCAGCTCCCAGACAGGGCGGGAGACCCAGTACTTC. Amino acid sequence: CASSSQTGRETQYF.

In this sample, this clone turned up a few times. The V and J genes are TRBV10-3 and TRBJ2-7; TRBD1 aligns across 8 bases. The CDR3 runs 12 residues. Germline V gives CDR1 ENHRY, CDR2 SYGVKD. J gave up 4 bases and V 10 bases, and 6 bases lay outside the gene matches. CDR3 sequence reads: CASGQGSYEQYF. For the CDR3, the DNA is TGTGCCAGTGGACAGGGTTCGTACGAGCAGTACTTC.

Worth noting for this clone: At one end, the junction sequence differs from germline, possibly due to a read error. The chain carries TRBV27 and TRBJ2-1; maybe TRBD1 (6 bases). The germline gives CDR1 MNHEY, CDR2 SMNVEV (reference sequence). This CDR3 has 15 residues. CDR3 sequence: CASSLQGPTYIEQFF. CDR3 DNA: TGTGCCAGCAGTTTACAGGGGCCTACTTACATTGAGCAGTTCTTC.

This chain uses TRBV5-6 with TRBJ2-2; tentative D call: TRBD2 (6 bases). CDR1 SGHDT and CDR2 YYEEEE come from the germline V gene. V lost 2 bases, J lost 5 bases, and 13 bases lay in between. The CDR3 is 15 residues long. CDR3 nucleotide sequence: TGTGCCAGCAGCTTTGTCCCGGGGACTACCGGGGAGCTGTTTTTT. It yields the protein CASSFVPGTTGELFF.

V is TRBV27 and J is TRBJ2-3; TRBD1 is a possible D gene (7 bases). Germline V gene sequence: CDR1 MNHEY, CDR2 SMNVEV (reference sequence). V was cut by 5 bases and J by 5 bases, with 11 bases left in between. The CDR3 is 13 amino acids. In nucleotides, the CDR3 is TGTGCCAGCAGTCAGGGGGGTATAGATACGCAGTATTTT. Its translation is CASSQGGIDTQYF.

The genes are TRBV2 and TRBJ2-5; 8 bases are a match to TRBD1. Per germline, CDR1 SNHLY and CDR2 FYNNEI. This CDR3 is 13 amino acids long. V lost 8 bases to trimming and J lost 1 base; unmatched junction nucleotides: 3. CDR3 nucleotides: TGTGCCAGCCTGGGACAGGTCCAAGAGACCCAGTACTTC. The encoded protein is CASLGQVQETQYF.

The chain employs TRBV2 and TRBJ2-1; D unresolved. The CDR3 has 12 residues. Germline values: CDR1 SNHLY, CDR2 FYNNEI. Trimming shortened V by 6 bases and J by 7 bases, and 10 bases separated the two germline ends. The CDR3 loop is CASRGSPNEQFF. Written as DNA, the CDR3 is TGTGCCAGCAGGGGCAGCCCGAATGAGCAGTTCTTC.

This clone has more than one count but fewer than ten. V usage is TRBV6-4 and J usage is TRBJ2-7; 7 positions agree with TRBD1. CDR1 and CDR2 (germline): MRHNA, SNTAGT. Trimming removed 8 bases from V and 6 bases from J; junction bases left unmatched: 10. The CDR3 runs 13 residues. CDR3 sequence reads: CASSVGDSSEQYF. The CDR3 DNA follows: TGTGCCAGCTCGGTCGGGGACAGCAGCGAGCAGTACTTC.

By share, this clone ranks as medium-sized. The genes are TRBV4-3 and TRBJ1-2; 8 bases are shared with TRBD1. The CDR3 runs to 15 residues. Germline V gene sequence: CDR1 LGHNA, CDR2 YSLEER. V was pared by 3 bases and J by 8 bases, with 11 bases of the junction left unmatched. CDR3 sequence reads: CASSQLTWTGKGYTF. The CDR3 nucleotides are TGCGCCAGCAGCCAGTTGACCTGGACAGGGAAAGGCTACACCTTC.

This chain connects TRBV7-8 to TRBJ2-7, with 11 bases aligning to TRBD1. Trimming removed 3 bases from V and 6 bases from J; junction bases left unmatched: 7. Per the germline V gene, CDR1 is SGHVS and CDR2 is FQNEAQ. This CDR3 region has 15 residues. The CDR3 sequence: CASSFPPGQGGEQYF. Here the CDR3 DNA reads TGTGCCAGCAGCTTTCCGCCGGGACAGGGGGGCGAGCAGTACTTC.

This chain connects TRBV5-5 to TRBJ2-1; TRBD1 is a possible D gene (6 bases). V lost 0 bases and J 4 bases, leaving 14 bases between the germline ends. The germline V gene encodes CDR1 SGHKS and CDR2 YYEKEE (reference sequence). The CDR3 has 16 residues. The CDR3 sequence: CASSLGDTGLYNEQFF. DNA of the CDR3: TGTGCCAGCAGCTTGGGGGACACCGGCCTTTACAATGAGCAGTTCTTC. The full variable domain, its missing parts supplied by reference TRBV5-5 and TRBJ2-1, is DAGVTQSPTHLIKTRGQQVTLRCSPISGHKSVSWYQQVLGQGPQFIFQYYEKEERGRGNFPDRFSARQFPNYSSELNVNALLLGDSALYLCASSLGDTGLYNEQFFGPGTRLTVL.

The chain links TRBV4-2 to TRBJ2-2, with D tentatively TRBD1 (5 bases). This CDR3 region has 17 residues. Germline values: CDR1 LGHNA, CDR2 YNFKEQ. Trimming took off 0 bases at V and 1 base at J, with 12 bases between the two ends. The CDR3 loop is CASSQESWTRNTGELFF. Here the CDR3 DNA reads TGTGCCAGCAGCCAAGAAAGCTGGACAAGGAACACCGGGGAGCTGTTTTTT.

The rearrangement links TRBV14 to TRBJ2-7; 7 bases agree with TRBD1. This CDR3 is 14 amino acids long. CDR1 is SGHDN, CDR2 FVKESK, per germline. Losses at the gene ends were 3 bases for V and 2 bases for J; bases not matched to a gene: 4. The CDR3 reads CASSHGTGAYEQYF. The CDR3 DNA is TGTGCCAGCAGCCATGGTACAGGGGCCTACGAGCAGTACTTC. The full variable domain, with the rest looked up from reference TRBV14 and TRBJ2-7, is EAGVTQFPSHSVIEKGQTVTLRCDPISGHDNLYWYRRVMGKEIKFLLHFVKESKQDESGMPNNRFLAERTGGTYSTLKVQPAELEDSGVYFCASSHGTGAYEQYFGPGTRLTVT.

The chain recombines TRBV4-1 with TRBJ2-1; the D is unclear. This CDR3 contains 10 residues. Germline CDR1 MGHRA, CDR2 YSYEKL. Trimming took 0 bases from V and 16 from J, leaving 7 bases between them. Here the CDR3 DNA reads TGCGCCAGCAGCCAAGATCATTTCTTCTTC. Its translation is CASSQDHFFF.

The chain couples TRBV5-4 to TRBJ2-1, with a weak D call TRBD1 (6 bases). Trimming took off 2 bases at V and 5 bases at J, with 17 bases between the two ends. CDR1 is SGHNT and CDR2 is YYREEE in the germline V gene (reference sequence). CDR3 length equals 16 residues. CDR3 sequence reads: CASSLSGRGKDNEQFF. Here the CDR3 DNA reads TGTGCCAGCAGCTTATCGGGCAGGGGTAAGGACAATGAGCAGTTCTTC.

This chain uses TRBV9 with TRBJ2-7; D is uncertain. Germline values: CDR1 SGDLS, CDR2 YYNGEE. V was cut by 0 bases and J by 1 base, with 14 bases left in between. The CDR3 loop spans 16 amino acids. CDR3 sequence: CASSVEMAGTSYEQYF. DNA of the CDR3: TGTGCCAGCAGCGTAGAGATGGCAGGAACGTCCTACGAGCAGTACTTC.

The rearrangement joins TRBV5-1 to TRBJ2-1, with 13 nucleotides matching TRBD2. Germline V CDR1 and CDR2: SGHRS, YFSETQ. V trimming: 7 bases; J trimming: 8 bases; junction bases outside the gene matches: 6. The CDR3 is made up of 14 amino acids. The CDR3 DNA reads TGCGCCAGCCTACTAGCGGGAGGGGAGCATGAGCAGTTCTTC. It codes for CASLLAGGEHEQFF.

The chain employs TRBV4-2 and TRBJ2-7, with 9 bases fitting TRBD1. Germline V gene sequence: CDR1 LGHNA, CDR2 YNFKEQ. V lost 5 bases to trimming and J lost 2 bases; unmatched junction nucleotides: 4. This CDR3 spans 14 amino acids. CDR3 DNA sequence: TGTGCCAGCAGCGGGGGGACAGGGACCTACGAGCAGTACTTC. Its protein is CASSGGTGTYEQYF.

CDR3 nucleotides: TGTGCCAGCAGCTTGTGGACAGGCGTTTACGAGCAGTACTTC. Protein product: CASSLWTGVYEQYF. The chain has TRBV7-2 and TRBJ2-7, with 7 positions matching TRBD1. This CDR3 contains 14 residues. After removal of 3 bases from V and 4 bases from J, the junction contained 6 bases not matched to a gene. Germline V lookup: CDR1 SGHTA, CDR2 FQGNSA.

This clone was counted between two and nine times. The V and J genes are TRBV7-9 and TRBJ2-3, with D uncertain. Deletions cut 5 bases from V and 8 bases from J, with 17 bases between. Germline V CDR1 and CDR2: SEHNR, FQNEAQ (reference sequence). The CDR3 consists of 14 residues. CDR3 residues: CASSPRLLPVTQYF. CDR3 nucleotide sequence: TGTGCCAGCAGCCCCCGACTCCTGCCTGTTACGCAGTATTTT.

CDR3 in DNA: TGTGCCAGTAGTGCCGGGACAGGGCTCTACGAGCAGTACTTC. Its translation is CASSAGTGLYEQYF. V gene TRBV19 combines with J gene TRBJ2-7; 9 positions match TRBD1. The length of the CDR3 is 14 residues. CDR1 is LNHDA, CDR2 SQIVND, per germline (reference sequence). J gave up 3 bases and V 5 bases, and 5 bases lay outside the gene matches.